This T cell receptor (beta chain) was sequenced during a study of CD8 T cells in ankylosing spondylitis (dated by TCRdb to about 2017). Describing the broader study: The study set out to find disease-linked TCR variants by profiling T cell receptor beta repertoires in ankylosing spondylitis patients and healthy donors. The full study cohort was made up of about two dozen ankylosing spondylitis patients and fewer than 120 healthy donors. Peripheral blood was sampled, and synovial fluid was additionally collected from ankylosing spondylitis patients. Overall results and qualifications from the work: The disease-linked clones had a CD8+ phenotype and were found at relatively low frequencies in peripheral blood. Some TCR beta motif variants had previously been reported in synovial fluid and blood of reactive arthritis patients, which suggested common disease-initiation mechanisms. A TCR beta motif of roughly 8 highly homologous amino acid variants appeared characteristic of blood from ankylosing spondylitis patients. The disease-linked clones were reported to be significantly enriched in matched synovial fluid samples from ankylosing spondylitis patients.

The CDR3 has 14 amino acids, counting the end cysteine and phenylalanine. The CDR3 DNA has 42 bases and is translated from base 1. In the germline V gene, CDR1 corresponds to MNHNS and CDR2 to SASEGT. V sheds 6 bases and J sheds 2 bases, leaving 14 bases between their ends. The instrument given in TCRdb is Illumina HiSeq 2500. Quantitative 5'-RACE with molecular barcodes was the method used to prepare the TCR beta libraries. As for the original processing: To identify disease-linked TCR variants, a new computational method was used, one built on a probabilistic model of VDJ rearrangement. TCRdb handled the public reads itself, with Q25 trimming in fastp and clone calling in MiXCR, and kept productive beta chains. When rows share a CDR3 protein, they turn into one entry using the most common DNA and genes. None of the V and J calls come from the authors' own analysis; TCRdb made them. Recorded for this sample are 650,000 to 800,000 distinct CDR3 sequences; 15% to 20% of them occurred a single time. Around 19% of the sample is held by the ten biggest clonotypes.

Note on this clonotype: Its recognized antigen is unknown. No qualities accompany the bases; no much larger clone lies one base away.

The rearranged segments are TRBV6-1 and TRBJ2-7; the D gene is perhaps TRBD2, from 6 matching bases. Sequencing input: blood, either unsorted or a sorted T cell fraction (not recorded which). The source of this sequence is a male donor with ankylosing spondylitis. At the DNA level, the sequence is TGTGCCAGCAGGCTTAGCGGTTCTACCTACGAGCAGTACTTC. Its coded protein is CASRLSGSTYEQYF.